Shown below are 8 T cell receptor beta chains from a single sample sequenced in a study of radiation and T cells in renal cell carcinoma. Described time point: baseline pretreatment blood. The treatment here: 15 Gy SBRT to primary tumor, nephrectomy 4 weeks later. Using immunoSEQ multiplex PCR, the repertoire was profiled, and TCRdb retains in-frame clones only, with some absent. The sample consists of 94,000 or so clones, 70% to 85% of them appearing once. This sample comprised blood, obtained from a patient whose treatment included radiotherapy and nephrectomy. These receptors all stem from a man aged 55 to 70 with renal cell carcinoma.

The chain is built from TRBV19 and TRBJ2-6; D gene unclear. V was trimmed by 2 bases and J by 0 bases, leaving 5 bases between them. The germline V gene encodes CDR1 LNHDA and CDR2 SQIVND (reference sequence). This CDR3 contains 15 residues. The CDR3 loop reads CASSIRPSGANVLTF. The CDR3 coding sequence is TGTGCCAGTAGTATAAGGCCCTCTGGGGCCAACGTCCTGACTTTC.

The chain joins TRBV18 to TRBJ2-2; the match to TRBD1 covers 9 bases. The trim removed 5 bases at V and 0 bases at J, leaving 1 base unmatched. The germline V gene has CDR1 KGHSH and CDR2 LQKENI. The CDR3 consists of 15 residues. The CDR3 reads CASSTGGSNTGELFF. CDR3 DNA: TGTGCCAGCTCAACAGGGGGCTCGAACACCGGGGAGCTGTTTTTT.

This sequence joins TRBV5-6 and TRBJ2-5; TRBD1 aligns across 10 bases. V shed 4 bases and J 11 bases; nucleotides not matched to a gene: 14. Per the germline V gene, CDR1 is SGHDT and CDR2 is YYEEEE. The CDR3 has 15 residues. This chain's CDR3 is CASSLAGTGVGEQYF. For the CDR3, the DNA is TGTGCCAGCAGCCTGGCCGGGACAGGGGTGGGGGAGCAGTACTTC.

About this clone: One junction end disagrees with the germline gene, perhaps due to a read error. The V call is TRBV7-8, the J call TRBJ2-7; a possible D gene is TRBD1 (6 bases). The CDR3 runs to 11 residues. Germline values: CDR1 SGHVS, CDR2 FQNEAQ. In DNA form, the CDR3 reads TGTGCCAGCAGCCTGGACAGCCTTATAACCTTC. This encodes CASSLDSLITF.

The V gene is TRBV5-1, the J gene TRBJ2-3; TRBD1 matches at 9 bases. The germline V gene encodes CDR1 SGHRS and CDR2 YFSETQ. The V and J ends lost 3 bases and 1 base, in that order; junction bases with no gene match: 6. CDR3 size: 16 residues. CDR3 residues: CASSSPDRGGTDTQYF. CDR3 nucleotides: TGCGCCAGCAGCTCCCCGGACAGGGGAGGCACAGATACGCAGTATTTT. The whole variable domain, remainder taken from reference TRBV5-1 and TRBJ2-3, is KAGVTQTPRYLIKTRGQQVTLSCSPISGHRSVSWYQQTPGQGLQFLFEYFSETQRNKGNFPGRFSGRQFSNSRSEMNVSTLELGDSALYLCASSSPDRGGTDTQYFGPGTRLTVL.

The rearrangement links TRBV7-9 to TRBJ2-5, with D perhaps assigned TRBD1 or TRBD2 (5 bases each). The CDR3 runs 15 residues. The germline V gene encodes CDR1 SEHNR and CDR2 FQNEAQ (reference sequence). The V end was cut by 5 bases, the J end by 2 bases, with 15 bases between. The chain's CDR3 is CASSRPLGVQETQYF. The CDR3 DNA is TGTGCCAGCAGCCGCCCGTTGGGGGTTCAAGAGACCCAGTACTTC.

This clone came up once. A much larger clone differs by one base, so this may be a read error. The chain combines TRBV7-9 with TRBJ1-1; D remains ambiguous. Trimming removed 1 base from V and 1 base from J, with 4 bases in between. This CDR3 is built from 13 residues. Germline V lookup: CDR1 SEHNR, CDR2 FQNEAQ (reference sequence). CDR3 sequence reads: CASSLEQNTEAFF. The CDR3 DNA is TGTGCCAGCAGCTTAGAACAGAACACTGAAGCTTTCTTT.

The chain joins TRBV6-6 to TRBJ2-7; 11 bases are shared with TRBD1. The CDR3 has 16 amino acids. Germline trimming cut 5 bases from V and 2 bases from J; bases unmatched to any gene: 8. The germline V gene has CDR1 MNHNY and CDR2 SVGAGI (reference sequence). CDR3 in amino acids: CASSLGQGASTYEQYF. CDR3 bases: TGTGCCAGCAGTCTAGGACAGGGGGCTTCCACCTACGAGCAGTACTTC.